A selection of T cell receptor beta chains follows, all from one sample in a study of cytomegalovirus exposure and HLA in healthy donors. Data came from immunoSEQ multiplex PCR; TCRdb stores just in-frame clones and leaves some out. The data hold roughly 130,000 clones, with approximately 79% observed a single time. Sequences were obtained from PBMCs. These receptors were taken from a man aged 18 to 29 in good health and CMV-seropositive. Both conserved end residues are part of each CDR3. A D gene is named only where the DNA matches it firmly. Part of the rows lack a size; the others show once, few, many or a class for expanded clones.

TRBV29-1,-,TRBD2,TRBJ2-7,CSIFDTSGDYEQYF,TGCAGTATTTTTGATACTAGCGGTGACTACGAGCAGTACTTC
TRBV5-1,-,-,TRBJ2-2,CASSRQTQNTGELFF,TGCGCCAGCAGCCGACAGACCCAGAACACCGGGGAGCTGTTTTTT
TRBV19,-,TRBD1,TRBJ1-1,CASSPQAGGYAEAFF,TGTGCCAGTAGTCCACAAGCAGGGGGGTACGCTGAAGCTTTCTTT
TRBV7-8,-,TRBD1,TRBJ1-2,CASRGDSNYGYTF,TGTGCCAGCAGGGGGGACAGTAACTATGGCTACACCTTC
TRBV14,-,TRBD2,TRBJ2-7,CASSRGGLPPYEQYF,TGTGCCAGCAGCCGGGGGGGACTTCCACCCTACGAGCAGTACTTC
TRBV6-5,-,TRBD2,TRBJ2-2,CASSRTSGNTGELFF,TGTGCCAGCAGCAGGACTAGCGGAAACACCGGGGAGCTGTTTTTT
TRBV9,-,-,TRBJ1-1,CASSASVWTEAFF,TGTGCCAGCAGCGCCTCAGTTTGGACTGAAGCTTTCTTT
TRBV4-3,-,TRBD1,TRBJ2-6,CASSQADRGNDVLTF,TGCGCCAGCAGCCAAGCGGACAGGGGCAACGACGTCCTGACTTTC
TRBV28,-,TRBD1,TRBJ2-5,CASRTGKTQYF,TGTGCCAGCAGGACAGGGAAGACCCAGTACTTC
TRBV28,-,TRBD1,TRBJ1-6,CASSFPTLDRGGSPLHF,TGTGCCAGCAGTTTCCCCACTCTGGACAGGGGGGGATCACCCCTCCACTTT
TRBV27,-,-,TRBJ1-5,CASSNEVNQPQHF,TGTGCCAGCAGCAATGAGGTCAATCAGCCCCAGCATTTT
TRBV9,-,TRBD1,TRBJ2-7,CASSVGTGFREQYF,TGTGCCAGCAGCGTAGGGACAGGGTTTCGGGAGCAGTACTTC
TRBV7-2,-,TRBD2,TRBJ2-3,CASSSRAVAGRTTDTQYF,TGTGCCAGCAGCTCTCGGGCGGTAGCGGGACGAACCACAGATACGCAGTATTTT
TRBV6-1,few,-,TRBJ1-6,CASLSSYNSPLHF,TGTGCCAGTCTTAGCTCCTATAATTCACCCCTCCACTTT
TRBV6-6,-,-,TRBJ2-5,CASRRGQETQYF,TGTGCCAGCCGCCGGGGGCAAGAGACCCAGTACTTC
TRBV15,once,TRBD1,TRBJ1-1,CATSRLGTGWTEAFF,TGTGCCACCAGCAGACTCGGGACAGGGTGGACTGAAGCTTTCTTT
TRBV30,-,-,TRBJ2-5,CAWSVRETQYF,TGTGCCTGGAGTGTCCGGGAGACCCAGTACTTC
TRBV28,once,TRBD1,TRBJ2-7,CASSFGTGRSYEQYF,TGTGCCAGCAGTTTTGGGACAGGGCGGTCCTACGAGCAGTACTTC
TRBV2,-,-,TRBJ2-1,CASSWAGRVYNEQFF,TGTGCCAGCAGCTGGGCGGGGAGAGTCTACAATGAGCAGTTCTTC
TRBV27,-,-,TRBJ1-5,CASSPRPYQPQHF,TGTGCCAGCAGTCCGCGTCCCTATCAGCCCCAGCATTTT
TRBV7-8,-,-,TRBJ1-1,CASSLSRQTNTEAFF,TGTGCCAGCAGCCTCTCCAGGCAAACGAACACTGAAGCTTTCTTT
TRBV9,-,-,TRBJ2-2,CASRRQGGTGELFF,TGTGCCAGCAGGAGGCAGGGAGGCACCGGGGAGCTGTTTTTT
TRBV6-5,-,-,TRBJ2-7,CASTESRISYEQYF,TGTGCCAGCACCGAAAGCAGGATCTCCTACGAGCAGTACTTC
TRBV5-6,-,TRBD2,TRBJ2-1,CASSFRGSSYNEQFF,TGTGCCAGCAGCTTCCGCGGGAGCTCCTACAATGAGCAGTTCTTC
TRBV4-1,-,-,TRBJ1-1,CATQGPNTEAFF,TGCGCCACCCAGGGCCCGAACACTGAAGCTTTCTTT
TRBV28,once,-,TRBJ2-1,CASHSPGSHSYNEQFF,TGTGCCAGCCATTCTCCGGGGTCCCACTCCTACAATGAGCAGTTCTTC